The T cell receptor beta chain described here comes from a study of T cell responses to AZD1222 COVID-19 vaccine. Turning to this clone: Its specificity is unknown.

The assay was immunoSEQ multiplex PCR, and TCRdb's table has in-frame clones only and misses some. The table lists over 100,000 clones, 91% of them singletons. Findings of the study overall: Baseline seropositivity characterized only six AZD1222 recipients. Donor demographics were predominantly white British with a female majority; clonal diversity may be underestimated.

V lost 2 bases and J 5 bases, leaving 15 bases between the germline ends. The CDR3 runs 16 residues. CDR1 and CDR2 (germline): MNHEY, SVGAGI. Sequenced here: peripheral blood, sampled on day 0 of AZD1222 vaccination. The V and J genes are TRBV6-5 and TRBJ2-2; D ambiguous. This TCR came from an adult in good health. CDR3 protein: CASSYTDRFRTGELFF. For the CDR3, the DNA is TGTGCCAGCAGTTACACGGACCGCTTTAGGACCGGGGAGCTGTTTTTT.